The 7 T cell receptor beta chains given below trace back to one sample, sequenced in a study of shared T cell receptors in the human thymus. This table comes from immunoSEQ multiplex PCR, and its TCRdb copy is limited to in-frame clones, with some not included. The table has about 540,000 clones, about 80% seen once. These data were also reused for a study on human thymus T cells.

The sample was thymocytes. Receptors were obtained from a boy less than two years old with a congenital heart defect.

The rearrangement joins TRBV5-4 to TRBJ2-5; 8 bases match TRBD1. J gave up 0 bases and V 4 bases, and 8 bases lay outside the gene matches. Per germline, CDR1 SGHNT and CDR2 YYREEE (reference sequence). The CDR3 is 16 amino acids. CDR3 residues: CASSPGTGRHQETQYF. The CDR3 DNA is TGTGCCAGCAGCCCTGGGACAGGCCGGCACCAAGAGACCCAGTACTTC.

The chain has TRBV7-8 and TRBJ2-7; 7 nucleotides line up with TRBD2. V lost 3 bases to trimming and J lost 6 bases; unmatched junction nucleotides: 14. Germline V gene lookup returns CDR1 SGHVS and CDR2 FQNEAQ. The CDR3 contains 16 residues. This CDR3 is CASSFRRASGGGEQYF. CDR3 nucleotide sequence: TGTGCCAGCAGCTTCCGCCGGGCTAGCGGTGGGGGCGAGCAGTACTTC. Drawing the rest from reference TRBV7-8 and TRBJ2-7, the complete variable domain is GAGVSQSPRYKVAKRGQDVALRCDPISGHVSLFWYQQALGQGPEFLTYFQNEAQLDKSGLPSDRFFAERPEGSVSTLKIQRTQQEDSAVYLCASSFRRASGGGEQYFGPGTRLTVT.

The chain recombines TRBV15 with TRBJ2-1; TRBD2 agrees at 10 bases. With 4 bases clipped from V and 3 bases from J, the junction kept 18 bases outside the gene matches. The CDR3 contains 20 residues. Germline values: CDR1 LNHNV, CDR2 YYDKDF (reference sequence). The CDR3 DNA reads TGTGCCACCAGCATCCGAGCCCCCCCGCTAGCGGGAGAGTTCTACAATGAGCAGTTCTTC. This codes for CATSIRAPPLAGEFYNEQFF.

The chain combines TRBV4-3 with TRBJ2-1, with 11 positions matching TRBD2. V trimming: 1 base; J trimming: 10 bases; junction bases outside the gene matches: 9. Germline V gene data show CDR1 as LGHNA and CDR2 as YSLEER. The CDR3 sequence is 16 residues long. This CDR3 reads CASSQAGLAATGEQFF. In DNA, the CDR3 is TGCGCCAGCAGCCAAGCGGGACTAGCGGCTACGGGGGAGCAGTTCTTC.

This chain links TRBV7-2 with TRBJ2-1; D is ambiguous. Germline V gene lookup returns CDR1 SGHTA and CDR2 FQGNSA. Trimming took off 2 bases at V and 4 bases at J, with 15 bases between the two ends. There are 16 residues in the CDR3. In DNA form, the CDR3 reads TGTGCCAGCAGCTTAAGGTACCAGCGTCTTTACAATGAGCAGTTCTTC. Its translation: CASSLRYQRLYNEQFF.

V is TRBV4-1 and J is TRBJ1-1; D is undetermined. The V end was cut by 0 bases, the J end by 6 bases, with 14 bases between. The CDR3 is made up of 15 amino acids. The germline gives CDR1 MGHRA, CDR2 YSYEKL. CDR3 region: CASSQDSGLGAEAFF. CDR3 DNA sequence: TGCGCCAGCAGCCAAGATTCGGGTTTAGGTGCTGAAGCTTTCTTT.

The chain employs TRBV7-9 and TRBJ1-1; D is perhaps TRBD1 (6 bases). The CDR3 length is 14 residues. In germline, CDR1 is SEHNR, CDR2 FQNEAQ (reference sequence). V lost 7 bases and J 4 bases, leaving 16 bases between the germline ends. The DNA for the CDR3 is TGTGCCAGCAACGTGGGGGCGCCGGTCACTGAAGCTTTCTTT. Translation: CASNVGAPVTEAFF.